This T cell receptor beta chain appears in the sequencing data of a study of T cell responses to AZD1222 COVID-19 vaccine (dated by TCRdb to the early 2020s). Regarding the complete study: A total of around 240 trial participants underwent TCR sequencing, of whom under 220 had received two doses of AZD1222 and some 25 had received two doses of the MenACWY control vaccine. Trial participants were enrolled by age into 18-55, 56-69 and 70-plus year subgroups, with about 150, 28 and 57 TCR-sequenced participants respectively. Overall results and qualifications from the work: The vaccine-associated CD4 TCRs covered the entire spike protein, and the dominant responses fell in regions 160-218 and 743-854. Only five to seven AZD1222 recipients were SARS-CoV-2 seropositive at baseline, limiting conclusions about previously exposed vaccinees. Reportedly, close to half of the unique spike-specific TCRs recognized epitopes lying outside the regions that are mutated in the B.1.351 and B.1.1.7 variants. Participants were mostly white British, with more females than males. The authors suggested clonal diversity may have been underestimated. Spike-specific TCR breadth and depth rose significantly after two AZD1222 doses compared with day 0 and with MenACWY recipients. No day 14 peak-response samples were available, so repertoires were characterized only after the peak T cell response. The 56-69-year group was small, and its depth increase did not reach significance, likely because of low power.

The CDR3 regions of human TCRbeta chains were analyzed by immunosequencing. Under the source paper's analysis protocol: TCRs in the repertoires were matched against a reference library of SARS-CoV-2-specific TCRs that had been generated with the MIRA antigen-specificity platform. Breadth was defined as the fraction of unique TCRs that were SARS-CoV-2-associated. Depth was defined as the fraction of total T cells that were SARS-CoV-2-associated. Each spike-specific TCR was assigned to its reactive spike region and to a CD4 or CD8 class using the MIRA data. Log10-transformed breadth and depth values were compared by one-way ANOVA with Sidak's multiple comparisons tests. Entries here come from immuneACCESS through TCRdb and include only in-frame sequences with V and J called. Some clones fail to appear in such tables; in the studies checked, an unresolved V gene covers under half of the shortfall, and the cause of the remainder is unknown. Clone size and V and J calls were adopted from that table, with D and trimming inferred from the DNA. Counted in this sample were approximately 120,000 clones; about nine tenths of them appeared once. Together, the top ten hold around a tenth of the sample.

With regard to this clone: This clone's antigen is unknown. Per-nucleotide qualities are absent, and no much larger clonotype sits a single base away.

Sample time point, as interpreted from the label and publication: about 28 days (+/-7) after the second vaccine dose. AZD1222 recipients with second doses at about 4 weeks or about 12 weeks were pooled, because spike-specific TCR depth and breadth did not differ between schedules. Samples from vaccinated people were obtained from the UK trials COV001 and COV002, which included a single-blind randomized controlled phase 2/3 trial of AZD1222 (ChAdOx1 nCoV-19) in healthy adults. For TCRbeta chain sequencing, PBMC samples were collected from trial participants at day 0 and at day 28 after the second dose. Spanning cysteine to phenylalanine, the CDR3 consists of 13 amino acids. Of all the DNA, just the CDR3 is kept, 39 bases in frame from base 1. Based on the germline V gene (reference sequence), the CDR1 and CDR2 sequences are MNHEY and SMNVEV. V drops 5 bases and J drops 5 bases, leaving 12 bases in between.

This sequence originates from an adult who received the AZD1222 COVID-19 vaccine. This specimen was peripheral blood, taken 28 days after the second AZD1222 dose. The chain links TRBV27 with TRBJ2-5, with a tentative D call of TRBD1 or TRBD2, each matching 6 bases. The sequenced DNA: TGTGCCAGCAGTGGAACAGGGAGGGAGACCCAGTACTTC. It is translated as CASSGTGRETQYF.